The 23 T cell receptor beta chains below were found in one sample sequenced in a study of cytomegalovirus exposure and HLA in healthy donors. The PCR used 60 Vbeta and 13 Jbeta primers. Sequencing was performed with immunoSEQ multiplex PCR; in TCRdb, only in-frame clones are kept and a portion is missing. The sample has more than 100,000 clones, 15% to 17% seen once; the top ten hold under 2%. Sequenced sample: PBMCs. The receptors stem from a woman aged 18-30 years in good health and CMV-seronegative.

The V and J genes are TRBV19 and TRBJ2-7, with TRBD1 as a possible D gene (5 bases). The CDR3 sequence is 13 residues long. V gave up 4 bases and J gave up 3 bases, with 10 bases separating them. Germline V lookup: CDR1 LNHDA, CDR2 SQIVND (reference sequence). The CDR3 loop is CASSTTGDYEQYF. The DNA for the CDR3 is TGTGCCAGTAGTACCACAGGAGACTACGAGCAGTACTTC.

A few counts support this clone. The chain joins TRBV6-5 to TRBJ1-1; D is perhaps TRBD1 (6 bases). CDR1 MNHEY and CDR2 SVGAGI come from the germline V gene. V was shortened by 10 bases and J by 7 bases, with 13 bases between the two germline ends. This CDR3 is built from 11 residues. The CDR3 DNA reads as TGTGCCACCCTCCGACAGGATGAAGCTTTCTTT. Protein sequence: CATLRQDEAFF.

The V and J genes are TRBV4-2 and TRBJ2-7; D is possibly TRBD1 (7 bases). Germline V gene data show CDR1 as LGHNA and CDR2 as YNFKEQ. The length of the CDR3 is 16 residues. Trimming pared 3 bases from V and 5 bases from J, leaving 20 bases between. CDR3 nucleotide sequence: TGTGCCAGCAGCCAGGGAGGTTTGAGAGGGGGCCACGAGCAGTACTTC. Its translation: CASSQGGLRGGHEQYF.

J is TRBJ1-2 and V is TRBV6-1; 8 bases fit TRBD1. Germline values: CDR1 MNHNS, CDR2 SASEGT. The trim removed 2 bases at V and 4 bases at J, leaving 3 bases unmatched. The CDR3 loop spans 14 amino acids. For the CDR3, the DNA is TGTGCCAGCAGTGAACACAGGGGGACCTATGGCTACACCTTC. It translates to CASSEHRGTYGYTF.

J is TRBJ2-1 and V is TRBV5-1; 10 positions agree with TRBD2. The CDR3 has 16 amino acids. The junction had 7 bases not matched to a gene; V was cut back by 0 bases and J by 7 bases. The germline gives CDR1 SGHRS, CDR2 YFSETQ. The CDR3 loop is CASSLEPSGSLNEQFF. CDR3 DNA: TGCGCCAGCAGCTTGGAACCTAGCGGGAGTTTGAATGAGCAGTTCTTC.

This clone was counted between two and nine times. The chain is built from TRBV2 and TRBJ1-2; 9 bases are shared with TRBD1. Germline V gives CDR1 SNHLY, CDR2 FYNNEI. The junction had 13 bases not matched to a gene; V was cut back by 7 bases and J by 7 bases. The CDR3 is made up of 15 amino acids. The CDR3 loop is CASKKDRGNLGGYTF. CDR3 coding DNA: TGTGCCAGCAAGAAGGACAGGGGAAATTTAGGTGGCTACACCTTC.

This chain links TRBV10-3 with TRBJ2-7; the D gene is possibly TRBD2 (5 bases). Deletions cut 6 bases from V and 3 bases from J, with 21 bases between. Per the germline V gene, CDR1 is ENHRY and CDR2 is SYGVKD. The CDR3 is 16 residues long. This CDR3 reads CAIRVFVERDVYEQYF. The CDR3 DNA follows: TGTGCCATCAGGGTGTTTGTAGAACGGGATGTCTACGAGCAGTACTTC.

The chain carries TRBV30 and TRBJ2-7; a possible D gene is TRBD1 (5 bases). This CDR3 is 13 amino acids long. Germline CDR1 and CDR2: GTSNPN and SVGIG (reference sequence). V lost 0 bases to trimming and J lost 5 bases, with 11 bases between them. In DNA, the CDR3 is TGTGCCTGGAGTGTAGAAGGGGTCCACGAGCAGTACTTC. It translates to CAWSVEGVHEQYF.

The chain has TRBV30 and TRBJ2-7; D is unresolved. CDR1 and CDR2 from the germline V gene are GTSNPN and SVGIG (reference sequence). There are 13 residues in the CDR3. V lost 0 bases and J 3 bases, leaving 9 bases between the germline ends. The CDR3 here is CAWSVLAYYEQYF. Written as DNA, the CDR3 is TGTGCCTGGAGTGTACTCGCCTACTACGAGCAGTACTTC.

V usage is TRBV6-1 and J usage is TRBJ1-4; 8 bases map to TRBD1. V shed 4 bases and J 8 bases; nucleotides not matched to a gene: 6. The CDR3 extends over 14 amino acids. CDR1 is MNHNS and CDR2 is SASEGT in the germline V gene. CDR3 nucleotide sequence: TGTGCCAGCAGTGGGGACAGGATTACCGAAAAACTGTTTTTT. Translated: CASSGDRITEKLFF.

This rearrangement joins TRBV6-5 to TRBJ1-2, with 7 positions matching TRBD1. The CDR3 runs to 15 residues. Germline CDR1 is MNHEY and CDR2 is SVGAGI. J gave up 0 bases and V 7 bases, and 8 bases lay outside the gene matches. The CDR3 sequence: CASIQIGTANYGYTF. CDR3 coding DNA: TGTGCCAGCATCCAAATCGGGACAGCTAACTATGGCTACACCTTC.

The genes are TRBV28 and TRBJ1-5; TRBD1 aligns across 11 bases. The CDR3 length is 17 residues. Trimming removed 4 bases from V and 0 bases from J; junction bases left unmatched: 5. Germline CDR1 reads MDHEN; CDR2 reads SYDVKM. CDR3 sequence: CASSSGQGADSNQPQHF. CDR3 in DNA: TGTGCCAGCAGTTCCGGACAGGGGGCGGATAGCAATCAGCCCCAGCATTTT.

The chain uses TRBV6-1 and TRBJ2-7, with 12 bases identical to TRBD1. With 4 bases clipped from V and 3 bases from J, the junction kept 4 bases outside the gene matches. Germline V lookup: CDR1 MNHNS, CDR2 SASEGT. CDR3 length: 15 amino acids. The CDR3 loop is CASSVGQGAIYEQYF. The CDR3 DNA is TGTGCCAGCAGTGTGGGACAGGGGGCGATCTACGAGCAGTACTTC.

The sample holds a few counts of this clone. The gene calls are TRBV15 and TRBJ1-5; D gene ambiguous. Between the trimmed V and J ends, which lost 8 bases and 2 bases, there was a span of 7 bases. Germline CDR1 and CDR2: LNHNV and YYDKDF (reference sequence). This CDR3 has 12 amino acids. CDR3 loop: CATAVGNQPQHF. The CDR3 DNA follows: TGTGCCACCGCAGTTGGCAATCAGCCCCAGCATTTT.

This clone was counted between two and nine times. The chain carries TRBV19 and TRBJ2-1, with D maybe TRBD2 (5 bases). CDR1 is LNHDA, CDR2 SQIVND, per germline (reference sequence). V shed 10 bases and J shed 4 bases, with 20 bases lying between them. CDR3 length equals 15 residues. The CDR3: CATEGSSGIYNEQFF. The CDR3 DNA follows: TGTGCCACCGAAGGGTCCAGCGGAATATACAATGAGCAGTTCTTC.

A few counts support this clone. The CDR3 bases are TGTGCCTGGAGTGAGAGTGGTCAGCCCCAGCATTTT. This gives the protein CAWSESGQPQHF. The chain links TRBV30 to TRBJ1-5; D unclear. Germline V gives CDR1 GTSNPN, CDR2 SVGIG (reference sequence). The CDR3 spans 12 residues. V was shortened by 1 base and J by 6 bases, with 7 bases between the two germline ends.

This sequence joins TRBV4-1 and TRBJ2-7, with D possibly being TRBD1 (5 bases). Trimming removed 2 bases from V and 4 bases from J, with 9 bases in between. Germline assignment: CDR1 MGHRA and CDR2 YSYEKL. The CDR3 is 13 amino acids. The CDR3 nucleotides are TGCGCCAGCAGCCAAACAGGCGGTTACGAGCAGTACTTC. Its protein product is CASSQTGGYEQYF.

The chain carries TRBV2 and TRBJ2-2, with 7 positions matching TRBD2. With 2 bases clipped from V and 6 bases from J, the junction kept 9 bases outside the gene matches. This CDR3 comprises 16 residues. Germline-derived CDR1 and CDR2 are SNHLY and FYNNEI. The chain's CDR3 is CASSEYGGGRPGELFF. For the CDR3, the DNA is TGTGCCAGCAGTGAATATGGGGGAGGGCGACCCGGGGAGCTGTTTTTT.

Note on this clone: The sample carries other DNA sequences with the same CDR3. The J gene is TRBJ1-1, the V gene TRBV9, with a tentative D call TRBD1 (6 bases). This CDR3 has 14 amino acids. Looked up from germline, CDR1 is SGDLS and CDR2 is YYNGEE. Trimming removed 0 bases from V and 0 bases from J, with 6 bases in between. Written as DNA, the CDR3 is TGTGCCAGCAGCGTAGCAGGGGTGAACACTGAAGCTTTCTTT. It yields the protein CASSVAGVNTEAFF.

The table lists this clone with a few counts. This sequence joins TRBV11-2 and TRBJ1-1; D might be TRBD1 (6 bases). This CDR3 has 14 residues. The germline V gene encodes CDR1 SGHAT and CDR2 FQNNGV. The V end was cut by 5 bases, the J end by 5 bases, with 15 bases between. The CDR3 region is CASSDTGYRTEAFF. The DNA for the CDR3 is TGTGCCAGCAGCGATACAGGGTATAGGACTGAAGCTTTCTTT. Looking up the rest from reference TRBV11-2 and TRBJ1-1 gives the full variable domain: EAGVAQSPRYKIIEKRQSVAFWCNPISGHATLYWYQQILGQGPKLLIQFQNNGVVDDSQLPKDRFSAERLKGVDSTLKIQPAKLEDSAVYLCASSDTGYRTEAFFGQGTRLTVV.

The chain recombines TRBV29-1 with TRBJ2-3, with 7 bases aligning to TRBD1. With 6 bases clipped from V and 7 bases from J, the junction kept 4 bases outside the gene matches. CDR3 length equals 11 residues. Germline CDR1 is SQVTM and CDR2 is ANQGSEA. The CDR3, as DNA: TGCAGCGTCGAGGGACAGCATACGCAGTATTTT. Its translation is CSVEGQHTQYF.

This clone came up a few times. The CDR3 DNA is TGTGCCTGGACCAGGGGGATCCCTCAAGAGACCCAGTACTTC. Its translation is CAWTRGIPQETQYF. The chain recombines TRBV30 with TRBJ2-5, with TRBD1 identical over 7 bases. V gave up 4 bases and J gave up 2 bases; unmatched junction bases: 7. CDR3 length: 14 amino acids. Germline V gene data show CDR1 as GTSNPN and CDR2 as SVGIG (reference sequence).

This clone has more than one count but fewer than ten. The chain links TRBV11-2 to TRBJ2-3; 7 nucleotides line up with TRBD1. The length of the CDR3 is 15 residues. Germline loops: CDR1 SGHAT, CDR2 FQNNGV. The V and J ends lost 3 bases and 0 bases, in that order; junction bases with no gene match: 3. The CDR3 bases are TGTGCCAGCAGCTTGCGACAGGGCAGCACAGATACGCAGTATTTT. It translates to CASSLRQGSTDTQYF.